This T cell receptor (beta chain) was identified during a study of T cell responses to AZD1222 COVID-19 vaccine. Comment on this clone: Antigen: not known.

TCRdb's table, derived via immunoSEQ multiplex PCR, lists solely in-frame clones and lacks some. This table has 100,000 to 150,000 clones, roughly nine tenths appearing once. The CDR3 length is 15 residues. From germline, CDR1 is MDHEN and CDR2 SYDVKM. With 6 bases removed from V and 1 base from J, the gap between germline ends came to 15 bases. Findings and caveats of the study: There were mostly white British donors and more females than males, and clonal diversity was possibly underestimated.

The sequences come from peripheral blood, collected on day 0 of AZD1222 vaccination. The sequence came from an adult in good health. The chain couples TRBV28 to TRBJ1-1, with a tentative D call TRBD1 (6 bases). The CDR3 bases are TGTGCCAGCAGCTCGTGGGGGGGGCAGAACACTGAAGCTTTCTTT. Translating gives CASSSWGGQNTEAFF.